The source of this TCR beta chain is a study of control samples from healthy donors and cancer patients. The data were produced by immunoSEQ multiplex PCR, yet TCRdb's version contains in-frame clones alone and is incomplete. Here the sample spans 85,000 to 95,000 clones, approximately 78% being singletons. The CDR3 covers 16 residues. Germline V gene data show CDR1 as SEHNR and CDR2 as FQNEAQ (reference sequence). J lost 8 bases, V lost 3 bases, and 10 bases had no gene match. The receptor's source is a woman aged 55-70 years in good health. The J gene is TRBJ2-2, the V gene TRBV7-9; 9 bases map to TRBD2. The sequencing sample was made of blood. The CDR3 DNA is TGTGCCAGCAGCTTCCCCCAGCGGGGGGAAACTGGGGAGCTGTTTTTT. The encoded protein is CASSFPQRGETGELFF. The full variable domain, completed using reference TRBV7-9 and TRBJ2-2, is DTGVSQNPRHKITKRGQNVTFRCDPISEHNRLYWYRQTLGQGPEFLTYFQNEAQLEKSRLLSDRFSAERPKGSFSTLEIQRTEQGDSAMYLCASSFPQRGETGELFFGEGSRLTVL.